The entry below gives a single T cell receptor beta chain sequence along with its context. This clone's antigen is unknown. There are no base qualities to consult, and no much larger clone falls within one base. The data were taken from a study of T cells after yellow fever vaccination (dated by TCRdb to the late 2010s). Background on the whole study: Libraries from fractions with low cell numbers were prepared with the SMART-Seq v4 Ultra Low Input RNA kit. Two healthy male donors, one aged 18 to 30 and one aged 30 to 39 years, were included in the cohort. To track T-cell clones before and after primary and booster YFV17D yellow fever vaccination, bulk TCR alpha and beta repertoires were sequenced longitudinally. Bulk PBMC replicates and cell subsets were isolated from blood drawn at multiple timepoints before and after both primary and secondary immunization. Study-wide findings and limitations: Only two donors were included in the study, so the extent to which the findings can be generalized is limited. After the booster, most of the clones that had expanded following primary vaccination were detected again (roughly 96% of CD4 and 80% to 90% of CD8), which suggests that memory was broadly maintained. A small share of clonotypes was detected in both CD4 and CD8 compartments, with the overlap likely arising from convergent recombination. Because abundant contaminating clonotypes from the bulk population could be contained in FACS-sorted repertoires, computational filtering was required. Compared with the primary T-cell response, the secondary T-cell response was weaker but faster, peaking on day 5 rather than day 15.

Synthesis of TCR cDNA relied on 5'RACE template switching, a step that introduced a universal primer site along with unique molecular identifiers. cDNA synthesis was primed from both the TCR alpha and TCR beta constant segments. Library amplification used two PCR steps, and the second PCR step added sample barcodes and sequencing adapters. Sequencing of libraries was done on Illumina HiSeq 2500 (2x100 bp) or NovaSeq (2x150 bp). For the original study's pipeline: Demultiplexing of reads and collapsing into UMI consensus sequences were performed with MIGEC, and V(D)J alignment was carried out with MiXCR. Using edgeR on replicate PBMC samples, clonotypes were called vaccine-responding if FDR was below 0.01 and the log2 fold change was above 5 up to day 15. Each bulk clonotype received a CD4 or CD8 identity based on whether the sequenced CD4 or CD8 repertoire contained that clonotype at higher abundance. The public reads were quality trimmed at Q25 with fastp and then assembled into clones with MiXCR by TCRdb, keeping productive beta chains. All rows with the same CDR3 protein become a single entry with the most common DNA and genes. It is TCRdb's table, rather than the study itself, that gives the V and J calls and clone size. This sample holds just under 600,000 distinct CDR3 sequences; roughly 12% were observed only once. Jointly, the top ten make up about 14% of the sample.

The V and J ends are trimmed by 6 bases and 5 bases, leaving 12 bases between them. CDR1 and CDR2 are drawn from the germline V gene: SGHAT, FQNNGV. CDR3 length: 13 amino acids, cysteine to phenylalanine. Here the CDR3 DNA is all that survives: 39 bases in frame from base 1. In the paper's terms, the treatment or condition label means: live attenuated yellow fever vaccine strain. At each blood-draw timepoint, two biological replicates of bulk PBMCs were obtained. PBMCs were isolated from peripheral blood using a standard Ficoll-Paque protocol. RNA was extracted with TriZol from bulk PBMCs, CD4 and CD8 fractions, and dextramer-positive and dextramer-negative fractions.

The TCR comes from a man aged 25-40 years who received the YFV17D yellow fever vaccine. Sequenced here: PBMCs, sampled on the day of the yellow fever booster vaccination. The V and J segments used are TRBV11-2 and TRBJ2-3; no D segment can be confidently identified. The DNA sequence follows: TGTGCCAGCAGGAACCTCCAAATAGATACGCAGTATTTT. This gives the protein CASRNLQIDTQYF.